This T cell receptor (beta chain) is drawn from a study of T cells in Graves' hyperthyroidism and ophthalmopathy. The CDR3 loop spans 14 amino acids. Deletions cut 4 bases from V and 5 bases from J, with 12 bases between. Germline assignment: CDR1 SGDLS and CDR2 YYNGEE. Template material for amplifying TCR beta CDR3 regions consisted of RNA transcripts. The TCR CDR3 first-round RT-PCR relied on the HTBI primer set. Each CDR3 protein is one row after TCRdb ran MiXCR on the multiplex PCR reads. Here the sample spans hundreds of thousands of distinct CDR3 sequences, around 38% being singletons. Material: blood. This receptor was identified in a man between 18 and 29 years old with Graves' hyperthyroidism. The chain employs TRBV9 and TRBJ2-2; no definite D call. CDR3 sequence reads: CASSSKSRTGELFF. The CDR3 DNA sequence: TGTGCCAGCAGCTCCAAAAGTCGTACCGGGGAGCTGTTTTTT.